What follows are 7 T cell receptor beta chains derived from one specimen sequenced in a study of blood T cell repertoires in COVID-19. This table comes from immunoSEQ multiplex PCR, and its TCRdb copy is limited to in-frame clones, with some not included. The top ten hold approximately 5.8% of the sample, which has 120,000 to 150,000 clones, approximately 80% seen once. Sequenced input: peripheral blood. These receptors all come from a human donor in a cohort sampled during active COVID-19.

The chain has TRBV14 and TRBJ2-7; D unclear. CDR3 length: 17 amino acids. Germline V gene data show CDR1 as SGHDN and CDR2 as FVKESK. V was pared by 5 bases and J by 0 bases, with 20 bases between. The CDR3 is CASSKTHNEKSSYEQYF. The DNA for the CDR3 is TGTGCCAGCAGCAAGACACATAACGAAAAGAGCTCCTACGAGCAGTACTTC.

This clone was counted once. The V gene is TRBV2, the J gene TRBJ2-3; 8 positions match TRBD2. The germline V gene has CDR1 SNHLY and CDR2 FYNNEI. This CDR3 spans 15 amino acids. Trimming removed 2 bases from V and 4 bases from J; junction bases left unmatched: 5. The CDR3 region has the DNA TGTGCCAGCAGTGAATTTCAGACTAGCGCAGATACGCAGTATTTT. Translating gives CASSEFQTSADTQYF.

This clone showed up just a few times. J is TRBJ2-1 and V is TRBV16; 9 bases map to TRBD2. The CDR3 has 14 amino acids. Germline values: CDR1 KGHSY, CDR2 FQNENV. V was pared by 10 bases and J by 2 bases, with 6 bases of the junction left unmatched. Here the CDR3 DNA reads TGTGCCACCCAGTTAGCGGGGGCCTACAATGAGCAGTTCTTC. Protein product: CATQLAGAYNEQFF.

This clone was counted a few times. The chain uses TRBV10-3 and TRBJ1-3, with 7 bases aligning to TRBD1. CDR1 is ENHRY, CDR2 SYGVKD, per germline. The ends lost 7 bases at V and 4 bases at J; junction bases unmatched: 7. The CDR3 spans 14 residues. CDR3 sequence (DNA): TGTGCCATCAATTCCGGGACAGTAGGAAACACCATATATTTT. The encoded protein is CAINSGTVGNTIYF.

The chain recombines TRBV4-2 with TRBJ1-2; no definite D call. The length of the CDR3 is 15 residues. Trimming stripped 0 bases from V and 2 bases from J, with 10 bases between. Germline loops: CDR1 LGHNA, CDR2 YNFKEQ. The CDR3 here is CASSQEAGRNYGYTF. The DNA of the CDR3 is TGTGCCAGCAGCCAAGAGGCGGGAAGGAACTATGGCTACACCTTC.

The chain has TRBV5-1 and TRBJ1-1, with 7 bases aligning to TRBD1. This CDR3 is built from 13 residues. With V trimmed by 4 bases and J by 6 bases, 6 bases remained unmatched. CDR1 SGHRS and CDR2 YFSETQ come from the germline V gene. The CDR3 here is CASSATGRAEAFF. The CDR3 region has the DNA TGCGCCAGCAGCGCGACAGGGCGGGCTGAAGCTTTCTTT. The full variable domain, rest sourced from reference TRBV5-1 and TRBJ1-1, is KAGVTQTPRYLIKTRGQQVTLSCSPISGHRSVSWYQQTPGQGLQFLFEYFSETQRNKGNFPGRFSGRQFSNSRSEMNVSTLELGDSALYLCASSATGRAEAFFGQGTRLTVV.

The chain employs TRBV30 and TRBJ1-4; D is possibly TRBD1 (5 bases). CDR1 is GTSNPN, CDR2 SVGIG, per germline (reference sequence). The CDR3 runs to 12 residues. Trimming took 4 bases from V and 7 from J, leaving 10 bases between them. The CDR3 bases are TGTGCCTGGATGGGGGGTGGTGAAAAACTGTTTTTT. This encodes CAWMGGGEKLFF.